This T cell receptor (beta chain) derives from a study of cytomegalovirus exposure and HLA in healthy donors. In the study overall: In terms of ancestry, the Caucasian-associated cluster contained roughly 81% of the approximately 400 genotyped donors. General study results and limits: Segments of the TCR beta V type were, in most cases, productive about 90% or about 30% of the time in an earlier analysis. An ancestry cluster, one associated with Asian ancestry, reportedly showed fewer N-insertions than the approximately 700-donor mean in a later analysis.

Notes on this clone: Its antigen is currently unknown.

Trimming removed 4 bases from V and 0 bases from J; junction bases left unmatched: 10. Germline V gene sequence: CDR1 MDHEN, CDR2 SYDVKM. The CDR3 is 18 residues long. PCR primers comprised 60 Vbeta and 13 Jbeta primers. The table came from immunoSEQ multiplex PCR; TCRdb's copy has only in-frame clones and leaves some out. The sample comprises around 140,000 clones, 80% of which are singletons, and less than 3% rests with the top ten. The TCR originated in a man aged 50 to 59 in good health and CMV-seronegative. This chain uses TRBV28 with TRBJ1-5; TRBD1 agrees at 9 bases. The material sequenced was PBMCs. CDR3 sequence (DNA): TGTGCCAGCAGTTCCGCCCCGAGACAGGGGGGTAGCAATCAGCCCCAGCATTTT. As protein: CASSSAPRQGGSNQPQHF.